This record looks at one T cell receptor (beta chain) sequence and its context. The antigen remains undetermined. The sample belongs to a study of glioma-infiltrating T cells after dendritic cell vaccination. Study-wide background: Samples are from glioblastoma patients in Phase I and II dendritic cell vaccine trials. Patients received three intradermal dendritic cell vaccine injections at biweekly intervals. Between about 2002 and 2013, patients got autologous tumor lysate-pulsed dendritic cell vaccines.

This CDR3 has 13 amino acids. Germline CDR1 is MDHEN and CDR2 is SYDVKM. Trimming removed 6 bases from V and 2 bases from J, with 11 bases in between. Sequencing was performed with immunoSEQ multiplex PCR; in TCRdb, only in-frame clones are kept and a portion is missing. Of 80,000 to 100,000 clones listed, about 85% were seen once; the top ten hold roughly 5.3%. Time point meaning: after dendritic cell vaccination, including at tumor progression/relapse. Broader study findings: No direct clonality-survival link was found; a diverse polyclonal response may matter.

The sequences come from blood, collected after dendritic cell vaccination. The rearrangement uses TRBV28 and TRBJ2-7, with D perhaps TRBD1 (6 bases). The receptor comes from a human donor with glioblastoma. CDR3 sequence: CASSGPGAYEQYF. CDR3 in DNA: TGTGCCAGCAGCGGCCCAGGGGCCTACGAGCAGTACTTC.